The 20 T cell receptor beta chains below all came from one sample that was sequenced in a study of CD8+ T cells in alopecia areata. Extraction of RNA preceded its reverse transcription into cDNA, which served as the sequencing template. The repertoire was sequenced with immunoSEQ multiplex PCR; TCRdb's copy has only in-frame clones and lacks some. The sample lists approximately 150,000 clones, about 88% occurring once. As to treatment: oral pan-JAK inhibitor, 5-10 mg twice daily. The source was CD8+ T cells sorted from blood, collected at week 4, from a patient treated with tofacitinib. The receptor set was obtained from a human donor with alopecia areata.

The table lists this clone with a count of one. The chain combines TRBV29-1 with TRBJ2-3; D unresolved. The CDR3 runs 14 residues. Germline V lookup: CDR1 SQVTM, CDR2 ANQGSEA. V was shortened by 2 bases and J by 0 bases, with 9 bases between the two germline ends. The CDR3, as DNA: TGCAGCGTTGAACAGGTCGACAGCACAGATACGCAGTATTTT. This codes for CSVEQVDSTDTQYF.

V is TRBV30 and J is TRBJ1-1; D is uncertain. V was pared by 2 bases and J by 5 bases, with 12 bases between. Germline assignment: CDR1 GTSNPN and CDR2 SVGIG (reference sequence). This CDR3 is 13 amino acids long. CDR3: CAWSRSLGTEAFF. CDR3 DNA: TGTGCCTGGAGTAGGAGTCTGGGAACTGAAGCTTTCTTT.

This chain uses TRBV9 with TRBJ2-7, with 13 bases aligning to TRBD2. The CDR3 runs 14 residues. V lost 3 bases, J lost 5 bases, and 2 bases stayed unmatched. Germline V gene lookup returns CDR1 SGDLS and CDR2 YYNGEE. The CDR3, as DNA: TGTGCCAGCAGCGGTGGACTAGCGGGAGACGAGCAGTACTTC. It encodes CASSGGLAGDEQYF.

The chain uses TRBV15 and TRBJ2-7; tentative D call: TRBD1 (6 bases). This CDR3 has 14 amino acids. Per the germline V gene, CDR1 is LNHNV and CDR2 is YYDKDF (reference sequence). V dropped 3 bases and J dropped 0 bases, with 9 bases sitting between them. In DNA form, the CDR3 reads TGTGCCACCAGCAGTCGGACAGCCTCCTACGAGCAGTACTTC. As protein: CATSSRTASYEQYF.

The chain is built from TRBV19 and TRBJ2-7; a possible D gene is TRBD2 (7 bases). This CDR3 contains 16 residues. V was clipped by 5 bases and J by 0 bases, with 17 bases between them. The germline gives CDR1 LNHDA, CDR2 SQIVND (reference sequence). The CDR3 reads CASSPAAGAPSYEQYF. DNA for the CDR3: TGTGCCAGTAGTCCTGCGGCGGGGGCCCCCTCCTACGAGCAGTACTTC.

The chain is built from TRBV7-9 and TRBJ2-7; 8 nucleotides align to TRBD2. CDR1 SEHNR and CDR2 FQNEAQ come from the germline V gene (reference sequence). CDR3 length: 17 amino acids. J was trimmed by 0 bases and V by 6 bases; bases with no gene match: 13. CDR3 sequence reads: CASSSVSGGPSSYEQYF. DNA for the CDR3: TGTGCCAGCAGTTCCGTCAGCGGGGGTCCGAGCTCCTACGAGCAGTACTTC.

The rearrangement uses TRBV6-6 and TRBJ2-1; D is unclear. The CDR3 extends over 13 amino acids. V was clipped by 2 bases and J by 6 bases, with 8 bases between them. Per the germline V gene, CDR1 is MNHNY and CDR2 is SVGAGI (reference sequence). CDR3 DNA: TGTGCCAGCAGTTACCTTGAGCGCAATGAGCAGTTCTTC. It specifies CASSYLERNEQFF.

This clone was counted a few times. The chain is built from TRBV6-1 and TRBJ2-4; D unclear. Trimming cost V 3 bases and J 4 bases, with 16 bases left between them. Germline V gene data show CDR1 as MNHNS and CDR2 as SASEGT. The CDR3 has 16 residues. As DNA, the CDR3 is TGTGCCAGCAGTGATTTGTTAGGCAGTGCGAAAAACATTCAGTACTTC. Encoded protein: CASSDLLGSAKNIQYF.

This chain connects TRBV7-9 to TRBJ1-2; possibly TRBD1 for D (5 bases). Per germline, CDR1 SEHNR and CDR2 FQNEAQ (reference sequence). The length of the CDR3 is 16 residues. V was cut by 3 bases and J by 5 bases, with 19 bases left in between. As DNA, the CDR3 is TGTGCCAGCAGCTTCGGGGACGGGCCTGGTAGTTATGGCTACACCTTC. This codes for CASSFGDGPGSYGYTF.

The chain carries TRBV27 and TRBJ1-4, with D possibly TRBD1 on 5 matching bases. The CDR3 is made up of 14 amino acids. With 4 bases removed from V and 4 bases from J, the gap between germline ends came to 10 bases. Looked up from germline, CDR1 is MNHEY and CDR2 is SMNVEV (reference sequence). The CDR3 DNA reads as TGTGCCAGCAGTTCACTAGACAGTAATGAAAAACTGTTTTTT. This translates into CASSSLDSNEKLFF.

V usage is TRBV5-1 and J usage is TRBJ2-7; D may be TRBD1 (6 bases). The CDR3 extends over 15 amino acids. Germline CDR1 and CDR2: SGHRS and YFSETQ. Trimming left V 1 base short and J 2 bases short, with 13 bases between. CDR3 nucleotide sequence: TGCGCCAGCAGCTTGTTTGCGGACAGCACCTACGAGCAGTACTTC. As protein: CASSLFADSTYEQYF. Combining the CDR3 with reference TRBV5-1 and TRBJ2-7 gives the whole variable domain KAGVTQTPRYLIKTRGQQVTLSCSPISGHRSVSWYQQTPGQGLQFLFEYFSETQRNKGNFPGRFSGRQFSNSRSEMNVSTLELGDSALYLCASSLFADSTYEQYFGPGTRLTVT.

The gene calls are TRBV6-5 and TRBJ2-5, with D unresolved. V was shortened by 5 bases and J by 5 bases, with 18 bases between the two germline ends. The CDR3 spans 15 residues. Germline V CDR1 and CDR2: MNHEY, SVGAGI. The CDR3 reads CASSRYQYVQETQYF. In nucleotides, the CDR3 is TGTGCCAGCAGTCGGTACCAGTACGTCCAGGAGACCCAGTACTTC.

In nucleotides, the CDR3 is TGTGCCAGCTCACCACCGGAGCGGGCCTACGAGCAGTACTTC. Protein: CASSPPERAYEQYF. This chain links TRBV18 with TRBJ2-7; tentative D call: TRBD2 (6 bases). The CDR3 loop spans 14 amino acids. Germline V gene lookup returns CDR1 KGHSH and CDR2 LQKENI. V was pared by 0 bases and J by 2 bases, with 8 bases between.

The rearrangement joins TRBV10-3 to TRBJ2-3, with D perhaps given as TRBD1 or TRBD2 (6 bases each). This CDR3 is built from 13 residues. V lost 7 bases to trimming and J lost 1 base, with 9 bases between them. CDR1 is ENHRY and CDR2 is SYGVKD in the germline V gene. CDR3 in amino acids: CAIKGEGTDTQYF. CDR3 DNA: TGTGCCATCAAGGGGGAGGGCACAGATACGCAGTATTTT.

The CDR3 loop reads CASRQQGHSYEQYF. CDR3 DNA: TGTGCCAGCAGGCAACAGGGGCACTCCTACGAGCAGTACTTC. This rearrangement joins TRBV27 to TRBJ2-7; 7 nucleotides align to TRBD1. The CDR3 consists of 14 residues. Germline CDR1 MNHEY, CDR2 SMNVEV (reference sequence). V trimming: 6 bases; J trimming: 0 bases; junction bases outside the gene matches: 5.

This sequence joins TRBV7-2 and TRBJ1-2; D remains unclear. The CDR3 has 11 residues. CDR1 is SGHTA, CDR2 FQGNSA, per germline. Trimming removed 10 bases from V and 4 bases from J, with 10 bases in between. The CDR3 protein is CATVKVYGYTF. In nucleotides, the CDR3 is TGTGCCACTGTCAAGGTCTATGGCTACACCTTC.

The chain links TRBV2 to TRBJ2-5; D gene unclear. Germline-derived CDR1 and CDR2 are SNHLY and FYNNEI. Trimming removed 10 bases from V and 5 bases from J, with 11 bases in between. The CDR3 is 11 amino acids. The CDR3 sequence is CATRWMETQYF. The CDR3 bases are TGTGCCACCCGTTGGATGGAGACCCAGTACTTC. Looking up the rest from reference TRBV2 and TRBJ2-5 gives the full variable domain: EPEVTQTPSHQVTQMGQEVILRCVPISNHLYFYWYRQILGQKVEFLVSFYNNEISEKSEIFDDQFSVERPDGSNFTLKIRSTKLEDSAMYFCATRWMETQYFGPGTRLLVL.

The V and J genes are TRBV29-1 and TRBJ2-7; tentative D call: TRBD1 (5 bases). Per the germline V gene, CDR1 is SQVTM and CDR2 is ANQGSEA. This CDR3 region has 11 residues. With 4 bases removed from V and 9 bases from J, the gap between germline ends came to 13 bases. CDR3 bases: TGCAGCGTTGTTGTCAGGGCTGCGCAGTACTTC. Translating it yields CSVVVRAAQYF.

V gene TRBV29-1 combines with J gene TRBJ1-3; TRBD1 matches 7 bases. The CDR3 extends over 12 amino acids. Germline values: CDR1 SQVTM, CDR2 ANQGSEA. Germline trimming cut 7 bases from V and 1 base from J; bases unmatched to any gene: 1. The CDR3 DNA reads TGCAGCGCGGGACAGTCTGGAAACACCATATATTTT. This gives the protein CSAGQSGNTIYF.

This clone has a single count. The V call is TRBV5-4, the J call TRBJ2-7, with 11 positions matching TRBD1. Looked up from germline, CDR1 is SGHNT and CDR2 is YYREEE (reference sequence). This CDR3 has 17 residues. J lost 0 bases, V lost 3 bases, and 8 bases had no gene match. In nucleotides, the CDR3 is TGTGCCAGCAGCTCCATCGGACAGGGGGCGAGCTCCTACGAGCAGTACTTC. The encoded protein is CASSSIGQGASSYEQYF.